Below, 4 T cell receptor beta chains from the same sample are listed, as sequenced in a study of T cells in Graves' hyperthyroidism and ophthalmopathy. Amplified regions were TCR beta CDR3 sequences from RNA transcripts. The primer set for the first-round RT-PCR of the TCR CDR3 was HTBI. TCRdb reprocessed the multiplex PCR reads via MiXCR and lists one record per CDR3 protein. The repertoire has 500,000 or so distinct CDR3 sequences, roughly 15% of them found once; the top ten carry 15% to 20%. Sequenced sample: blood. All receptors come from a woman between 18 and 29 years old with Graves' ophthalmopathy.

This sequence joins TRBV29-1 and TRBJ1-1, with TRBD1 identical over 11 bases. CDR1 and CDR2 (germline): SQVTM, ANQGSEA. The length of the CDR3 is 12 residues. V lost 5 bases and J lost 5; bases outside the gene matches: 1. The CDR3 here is CSVRDRGTEAFF. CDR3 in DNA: TGCAGCGTTCGGGACAGGGGGACTGAAGCTTTCTTT.

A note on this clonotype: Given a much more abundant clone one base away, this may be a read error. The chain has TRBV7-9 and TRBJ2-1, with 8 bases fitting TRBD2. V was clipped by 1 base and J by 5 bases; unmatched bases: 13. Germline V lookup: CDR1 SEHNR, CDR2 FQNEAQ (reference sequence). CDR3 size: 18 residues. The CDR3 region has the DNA TGTGCCAGCAGCTTAGTAAGGATCGGCGGGAGGACCGACAATGAGCAGTTCTTC. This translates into CASSLVRIGGRTDNEQFF.

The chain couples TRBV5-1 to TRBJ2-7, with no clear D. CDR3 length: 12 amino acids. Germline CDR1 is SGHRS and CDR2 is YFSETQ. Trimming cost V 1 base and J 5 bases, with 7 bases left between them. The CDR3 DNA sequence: TGCGCCAGCAGCTTGAACCCACACGAGCAGTACTTC. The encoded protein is CASSLNPHEQYF.

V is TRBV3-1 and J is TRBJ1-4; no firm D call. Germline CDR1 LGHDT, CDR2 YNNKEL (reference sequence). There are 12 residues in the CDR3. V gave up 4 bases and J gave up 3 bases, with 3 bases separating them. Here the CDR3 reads CASSPANEKLFF. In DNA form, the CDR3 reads TGTGCCAGCAGCCCAGCTAATGAAAAACTGTTTTTT.